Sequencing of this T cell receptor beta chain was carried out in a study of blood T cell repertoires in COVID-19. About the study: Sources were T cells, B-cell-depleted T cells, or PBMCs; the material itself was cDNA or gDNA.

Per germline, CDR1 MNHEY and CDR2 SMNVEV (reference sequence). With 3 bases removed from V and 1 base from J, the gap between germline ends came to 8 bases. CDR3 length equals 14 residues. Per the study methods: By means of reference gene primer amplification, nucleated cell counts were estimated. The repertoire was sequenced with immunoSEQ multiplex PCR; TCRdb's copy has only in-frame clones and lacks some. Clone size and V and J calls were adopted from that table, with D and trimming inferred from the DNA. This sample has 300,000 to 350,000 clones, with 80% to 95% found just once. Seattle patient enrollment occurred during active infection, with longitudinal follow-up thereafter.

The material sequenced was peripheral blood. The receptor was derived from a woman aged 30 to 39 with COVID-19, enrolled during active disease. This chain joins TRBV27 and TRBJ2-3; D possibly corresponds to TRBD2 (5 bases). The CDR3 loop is CASSFRTRTDTQYF. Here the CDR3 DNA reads TGTGCCAGCAGTTTCCGGACTCGCACAGATACGCAGTATTTT.